These 10 T cell receptor beta chains originate from one sample sequenced in a study of T cells in Graves' hyperthyroidism and ophthalmopathy (dated by TCRdb to between 2018 and 2021). The library was built by means of multiplex PCR. Sequenced on an Illumina HiSeq 2000. The TCR beta CDR3 regions were amplified from the RNA transcripts. The first round of RT-PCR for the TCR CDR3 was performed with the HTBI primer set and the Qiagen OneStep RT-PCR kit. TCRdb reanalyzed the raw reads on its own, using fastp at Q25 for trimming and MiXCR for clone calling, and kept in-frame beta chains. Each record represents a unique CDR3 protein, reported with the most common genes and DNA among its rows. The sample table lists 530,000 or so distinct CDR3 sequences, roughly 25% of them with a count of one. Roughly 12% of the sample belongs to the ten largest clones. Sequenced: blood. These receptors were taken from a woman under 40 with Graves' ophthalmopathy.

This chain connects TRBV10-3 to TRBJ2-5; 7 bases align to TRBD2. V lost 8 bases and J lost 4; bases outside the gene matches: 7. CDR1 and CDR2 (germline): ENHRY, SYGVKD. This CDR3 contains 13 residues. The CDR3 DNA is TGTGCCATCGGGCGGGGGAAGCGAGAGACCCAGTACTTC. Translated: CAIGRGKRETQYF.

This clonotype was detected a few times. The chain has TRBV25-1 and TRBJ2-7, with 12 bases identical to TRBD2. Germline trimming cut 6 bases from V and 7 bases from J; bases unmatched to any gene: 4. Looked up from germline, CDR1 is MGHDK and CDR2 is SYGVNS. The CDR3 is made up of 13 amino acids. DNA for the CDR3: TGTGCCAGCAGACTAGCGGGGGGTTCTGAGCAGTACTTC. The encoded protein is CASRLAGGSEQYF.

Many counts were recorded for this clonotype. J is TRBJ2-5 and V is TRBV6-5; possibly TRBD2 for D (5 bases). CDR3 size: 15 residues. The germline gives CDR1 MNHEY, CDR2 SVGAGI. With 7 bases removed from V and 3 bases from J, the gap between germline ends came to 18 bases. The CDR3 reads CASNAPGSSEETQYF. For the CDR3, the DNA is TGTGCCAGCAACGCCCCGGGATCTTCTGAAGAGACCCAGTACTTC.

This clonotype occurred many times. The rearrangement joins TRBV19 to TRBJ2-7, with TRBD1 matching 7 bases. CDR3 length equals 13 residues. V dropped 9 bases and J dropped 4; count of bases not matched to a gene: 9. Germline-derived CDR1 and CDR2 are LNHDA and SQIVND (reference sequence). The CDR3 region has the DNA TGTGCCAGCCAACGGGGACAGACATACGAGCAGTACTTC. Its protein product is CASQRGQTYEQYF.

The chain joins TRBV14 to TRBJ2-4; tentative D call: TRBD1 (5 bases). V was clipped by 0 bases and J by 6 bases, with 12 bases between them. Per germline, CDR1 SGHDN and CDR2 FVKESK. The CDR3 runs 15 residues. The CDR3 spells CASSQESFRGNIQYF. CDR3 DNA sequence: TGTGCCAGCAGCCAAGAAAGTTTTAGGGGAAACATTCAGTACTTC.

This clonotype was detected a few times. The rearrangement uses TRBV29-1 and TRBJ2-2; D unresolved. Germline CDR1 and CDR2: SQVTM and ANQGSEA. The germline V and J ends were trimmed by 5 bases and 1 base, with 8 bases remaining between them. CDR3 size: 13 residues. CDR3 region: CSVYVLNTGELFF. CDR3 coding DNA: TGCAGCGTTTACGTATTGAACACCGGGGAGCTGTTTTTT.

Many counts were recorded for this clonotype. The chain employs TRBV7-8 and TRBJ1-2, with D tentatively TRBD1 (6 bases). The CDR3 sequence is 15 residues long. Germline assignment: CDR1 SGHVS and CDR2 FQNEAQ. Trimming shortened V by 0 bases and J by 4 bases, and 12 bases separated the two germline ends. CDR3 DNA: TGTGCCAGCAGCTTAGCTAGGACAGCGAGCTATGGCTACACCTTC. It encodes CASSLARTASYGYTF.

This clonotype has only a few counts. A much larger clone is a single base away; this may be a read error. The chain uses TRBV20-1 and TRBJ2-7, with a possible D match to TRBD1 (5 bases). Germline V gene data show CDR1 as DFQATT and CDR2 as SNEGSKA (reference sequence). This CDR3 comprises 15 residues. CDR3 residues: CSARFTGPLSCEQYF. CDR3 DNA: TGCAGTGCTAGATTCACAGGCCCGCTCTCCTGCGAGCAGTACTTC.

The rearrangement uses TRBV20-1 and TRBJ2-7; D is tentatively TRBD1 or TRBD2 (6 bases each). Germline V lookup: CDR1 DFQATT, CDR2 SNEGSKA (reference sequence). The CDR3 runs to 15 residues. V lost 8 bases, J lost 0 bases, and 20 bases lay in between. The CDR3 DNA sequence: TGCAGTCTACCAGGGGCTAGCGCGAGCTCCTACGAGCAGTACTTC. The encoded protein is CSLPGASASSYEQYF.

This clonotype came up a few times. CDR3 DNA: TGTGCCAGCAGTTACTCGGGGGACATGGGACTAGCGGTGAACACCGGGGAGCTGTTTTTT. Translating gives CASSYSGDMGLAVNTGELFF. The chain joins TRBV6-2 or TRBV6-3 to TRBJ2-2, with 11 bases matching TRBD2. Unmatched junction bases numbered 10, after V lost 0 bases and J lost 1 base. The CDR3 consists of 20 residues. CDR1 and CDR2 (germline): MNHEY, SVGEGT.